The 18 T cell receptor beta chains below come from one sample, sequenced in a study of shared clonotypes between healthy human individuals. TCRdb keeps only in-frame clones here, not all; method: immunoSEQ multiplex PCR. The sample includes some 660,000 clones, around three quarters of them seen just once. The material sequenced was memory CD4+ T cells sorted from blood. As for subset: CD45RA-negative fraction. All receptors derive from a woman aged 30 to 39 in good health.

CDR3 protein: CASSSSGRHSYEQYF. The CDR3 bases are TGTGCCAGCAGTTCCTCGGGACGCCACTCCTACGAGCAGTACTTC. This chain links TRBV27 with TRBJ2-7, with D perhaps TRBD1 or TRBD2 (5 bases each). Trimming took off 4 bases at V and 0 bases at J, with 13 bases between the two ends. The CDR3 spans 15 residues. Germline CDR1 is MNHEY and CDR2 is SMNVEV (reference sequence).

This chain links TRBV19 with TRBJ2-5; 7 bases line up with TRBD2. The trim removed 3 bases at V and 9 bases at J, leaving 19 bases unmatched. Germline CDR1 LNHDA, CDR2 SQIVND (reference sequence). There are 17 residues in the CDR3. The CDR3: CASSIRASGYQIGAQYF. CDR3 bases: TGTGCCAGTAGTATCCGGGCTAGCGGCTACCAAATAGGGGCCCAGTACTTC.

The V and J genes are TRBV7-2 and TRBJ2-3; D is unclear. V lost 4 bases, J lost 1 base, and 12 bases lay in between. Per the germline V gene, CDR1 is SGHTA and CDR2 is FQGNSA. This CDR3 contains 15 residues. The CDR3 here is CASSSPGMGTDTQYF. CDR3 sequence (DNA): TGTGCCAGCAGCTCTCCTGGGATGGGCACAGATACGCAGTATTTT.

The J gene is TRBJ1-4, the V gene TRBV7-9, with D uncertain. The V gene's germline CDR1 is SEHNR and CDR2 FQNEAQ (reference sequence). This CDR3 spans 13 amino acids. V shed 5 bases and J shed 8 bases, with 12 bases lying between them. In DNA form, the CDR3 reads TGTGCCAGCAGCGTTGGAAGAAGCGAAAAACTGTTTTTT. Translating gives CASSVGRSEKLFF.

The chain couples TRBV4-1 to TRBJ1-1; D is ambiguous. The germline gives CDR1 MGHRA, CDR2 YSYEKL. CDR3 length: 14 amino acids. The V and J ends lost 4 bases and 1 base respectively, with 10 bases between them. CDR3 sequence reads: CASSPVGRNTEAFF. The CDR3 DNA follows: TGCGCCAGCAGCCCCGTGGGGAGGAACACTGAAGCTTTCTTT.

The chain links TRBV30 to TRBJ2-3, with a tentative D call TRBD2 (6 bases). This CDR3 contains 11 residues. Germline V gene data show CDR1 as GTSNPN and CDR2 as SVGIG (reference sequence). Trimming left V 4 bases short and J 7 bases short, with 9 bases between. The CDR3 reads CAWKREYTQYF. The CDR3 nucleotides are TGTGCCTGGAAACGGGAGTATACGCAGTATTTT.

The rearrangement uses TRBV4-1 and TRBJ2-7; 9 positions agree with TRBD1. Germline V gene sequence: CDR1 MGHRA, CDR2 YSYEKL. V trimming: 4 bases; J trimming: 5 bases; junction bases outside the gene matches: 18. The CDR3 has 18 residues. The DNA for the CDR3 is TGCGCCAGCAGCCTAAGTCCCGGGACAGGGAAAAGCGCCCACGAGCAGTACTTC. This translates into CASSLSPGTGKSAHEQYF.

This sequence joins TRBV6-1 and TRBJ1-2; 7 bases agree with TRBD1. V shed 1 base and J 4 bases; nucleotides not matched to a gene: 3. This CDR3 region has 14 residues. Germline V gives CDR1 MNHNS, CDR2 SASEGT. The CDR3 DNA reads TGTGCCAGCAGTGAAGACCCAGGGGGCTATGGCTACACCTTC. It yields the protein CASSEDPGGYGYTF.

The chain uses TRBV5-1 and TRBJ1-2; D remains unclear. The germline V gene encodes CDR1 SGHRS and CDR2 YFSETQ. The CDR3 runs 14 residues. V lost 2 bases, J lost 4 bases, and 12 bases lay in between. This chain's CDR3 is CASSLRAETYGYTF. The CDR3 DNA reads TGCGCCAGCAGCTTAAGAGCAGAGACCTATGGCTACACCTTC.

This rearrangement joins TRBV7-2 to TRBJ2-5, with D possibly matching TRBD2 (5 bases). This CDR3 spans 14 amino acids. Germline CDR1 is SGHTA and CDR2 is FQGNSA. V was shortened by 4 bases and J by 5 bases, with 14 bases between the two germline ends. CDR3 residues: CASSWELVGETQYF. DNA for the CDR3: TGTGCCAGCAGCTGGGAACTAGTGGGGGAGACCCAGTACTTC. Filled out from reference TRBV7-2 and TRBJ2-5, the complete variable domain reads GAGVSQSPSNKVTEKGKDVELRCDPISGHTALYWYRQSLGQGLEFLIYFQGNSAPDKSGLPSDRFSAERTGGSVSTLTIQRTQQEDSAVYLCASSWELVGETQYFGPGTRLLVL.

The V and J genes are TRBV5-1 and TRBJ2-1; no reliable D call. V lost 4 bases and J 6 bases, leaving 11 bases between the germline ends. The CDR3 contains 13 residues. Germline CDR1 reads SGHRS; CDR2 reads YFSETQ. CDR3 in DNA: TGCGCCAGCAGCCTACAAGACGGCAATGAGCAGTTCTTC. Residues: CASSLQDGNEQFF.

This clone was detected a few times. The sample has other DNA sequences that encode this CDR3 too. This chain uses TRBV5-1 with TRBJ2-7; 9 bases map to TRBD1. Germline V lookup: CDR1 SGHRS, CDR2 YFSETQ. The CDR3 length is 14 residues. Unmatched junction bases numbered 4, after V lost 0 bases and J lost 6 bases. DNA for the CDR3: TGCGCCAGCAGCTTGGGAACAGGGGGCGGCGAGCAGTACTTC. It yields the protein CASSLGTGGGEQYF.

The V call is TRBV28, the J call TRBJ2-7; TRBD2 might be the D (5 bases). The CDR3 is 13 residues long. Trimming stripped 6 bases from V and 0 bases from J, with 9 bases between. Germline V CDR1 and CDR2: MDHEN, SYDVKM. CDR3 DNA: TGTGCCAGCAGAACCACTAGCTCCTACGAGCAGTACTTC. Protein product: CASRTTSSYEQYF. The variable domain in full, completed from reference TRBV28 and TRBJ2-7, reads DVKVTQSSRYLVKRTGEKVFLECVQDMDHENMFWYRQDPGLGLRLIYFSYDVKMKEKGDIPEGYSVSREKKERFSLILESASTNQTSMYLCASRTTSSYEQYFGPGTRLTVT.

In the case of this clone: The sample contains more than one DNA sequence encoding this CDR3. The rearrangement uses TRBV18 and TRBJ2-3; D is undetermined. Germline assignment: CDR1 KGHSH and CDR2 LQKENI. The length of the CDR3 is 14 residues. The ends were cut back, 3 bases at V and 6 bases at J, with 13 bases in the middle. CDR3 sequence: CASSPQDSTDTQYF. DNA for the CDR3: TGTGCCAGCTCACCCCAAGATTCGACGGATACGCAGTATTTT.

There are a few counts of this clone. This chain uses TRBV6-1 with TRBJ2-1; D unclear. This CDR3 has 15 amino acids. CDR1 and CDR2 (germline): MNHNS, SASEGT. Trimming took off 1 base at V and 0 bases at J, with 7 bases between the two ends. CDR3 in amino acids: CASSEDGSSYNEQFF. CDR3 DNA sequence: TGTGCCAGCAGTGAAGACGGAAGCTCCTACAATGAGCAGTTCTTC.

The chain recombines TRBV6-1 with TRBJ1-1, with a tentative D call TRBD1 (5 bases). Per germline, CDR1 MNHNS and CDR2 SASEGT. CDR3 length equals 14 residues. V lost 6 bases and J lost 1, with 12 bases in between. CDR3 in DNA: TGTGCCAGCAGCCAGCGTGGGGGGAACACTGAAGCTTTCTTT. It codes for CASSQRGGNTEAFF.

The chain uses TRBV6-1 and TRBJ2-3, with no clear D. Germline values: CDR1 MNHNS, CDR2 SASEGT. The CDR3 is 15 residues long. The V gene lost 2 bases and the J gene lost 4 bases, with 13 bases spanning the gap. The CDR3 DNA is TGTGCCAGCAGTGAACAGGAACCTGGCCCAGATACGCAGTATTTT. Translating gives CASSEQEPGPDTQYF.

CDR3 DNA: TGTGCCAGCGAACAGGGACAACGGTACGAGCAGTACTTC. Amino acid sequence: CASEQGQRYEQYF. V usage is TRBV6-1 and J usage is TRBJ2-7; D is perhaps TRBD1 (6 bases). V was clipped by 8 bases and J by 4 bases, with 15 bases between them. CDR1 and CDR2 from the germline V gene are MNHNS and SASEGT. The CDR3 is made up of 13 amino acids.